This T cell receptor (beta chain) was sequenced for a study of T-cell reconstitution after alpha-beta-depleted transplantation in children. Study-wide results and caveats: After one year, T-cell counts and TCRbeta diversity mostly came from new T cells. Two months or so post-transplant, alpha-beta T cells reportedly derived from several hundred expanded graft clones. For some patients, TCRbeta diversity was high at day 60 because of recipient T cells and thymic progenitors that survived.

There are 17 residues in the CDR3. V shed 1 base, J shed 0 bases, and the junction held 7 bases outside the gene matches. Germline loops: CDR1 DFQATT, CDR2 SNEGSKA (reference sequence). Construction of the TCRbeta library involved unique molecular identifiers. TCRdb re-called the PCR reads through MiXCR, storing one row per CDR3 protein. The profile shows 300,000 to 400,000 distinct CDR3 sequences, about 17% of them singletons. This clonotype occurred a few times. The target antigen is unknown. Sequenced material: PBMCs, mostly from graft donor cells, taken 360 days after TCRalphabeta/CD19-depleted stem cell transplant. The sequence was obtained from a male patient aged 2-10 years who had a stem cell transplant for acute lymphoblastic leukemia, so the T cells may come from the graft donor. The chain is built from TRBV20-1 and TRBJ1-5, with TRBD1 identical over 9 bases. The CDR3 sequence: CSARVTGTGYSNQPQHF. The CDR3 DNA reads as TGCAGTGCTAGAGTTACCGGGACAGGGTATAGCAATCAGCCCCAGCATTTT.